A selection of T cell receptor beta chains follows, all from one sample in a study of human T cells and chemical hapten exposure. TCRdb ran MiXCR on the RACE reads and lists one entry per CDR3 protein. Counted here are approximately 120,000 distinct CDR3 sequences, roughly a tenth occurring once; the ten biggest clones make up 2.5% to 3.5%. This sample comprised whole blood, obtained in connection with sensitization to the hapten diphenylcyclopropenone (DPC). The receptors shown here come from a woman between 40 and 55 years old with alopecia areata. Some clones in this sample may be carry-over from other donors' samples. The CDR3 runs from the conserved cysteine through the conserved F or W. The D gene is left open where the match is weak. A row's size may be missing; if present it is once, few, many or a size class.

TRBV20-1	TRBD2	TRBJ2-5	many	TGCAGTGCTGTACGGACTAGCGGGGGTGAGACCCAGTACTTC	CSAVRTSGGETQYF
TRBV7-9	NA	TRBJ1-1	many	TGTGCCAGCAGCGGACCGATCCTGAACACTGAAGCTTTCTTT	CASSGPILNTEAFF
TRBV6-2/TRBV6-3	NA	TRBJ2-6	many	TGTGCCAGCAATAACGTCCGGAGCTCTGGGGCCAACGTCCTGACTTTC	CASNNVRSSGANVLTF
TRBV7-6	NA	TRBJ1-1	many	TGTGCCAGCAGCCCCCAAGGGACGGCGTCGAACACTGAAGCTTTCTTT	CASSPQGTASNTEAFF
TRBV3-1	TRBD1	TRBJ2-1	NA	TGTGCCAGCAGCCTTTGGACAGGGGTCGATGAGCAGTTCTTC	CASSLWTGVDEQFF
TRBV7-3	NA	TRBJ2-2	NA	TGTGCCAGCAGCCCGGCATTTAACACCGGGGAGCTGTTTTTT	CASSPAFNTGELFF
TRBV11-3	NA	TRBJ2-2	few	TGTGCCAGCAGCCACCGGACAACCGGGGAGCTGTTTTTT	CASSHRTTGELFF
TRBV7-2	TRBD2	TRBJ2-5	NA	TGTGCCAGCAGCTTTTCTGGGGGGGTGTGGGAGACCCAGTACTTC	CASSFSGGVWETQYF
TRBV7-2	TRBD2	TRBJ2-5	few	TGTGCCAGCAGCCCCCAGCGGGGGGGCCGCGAGACCCAGTACTTC	CASSPQRGGRETQYF
TRBV6-5	NA	TRBJ1-1	many	TGTGCCAGCAGTTTTGGACGGCCGGGGTCTGAAGCTTTCTTT	CASSFGRPGSEAFF
TRBV5-1	NA	TRBJ1-2	many	TGCGCCAGCAGGATCGACAGGCTCTATGGCTACACCTTC	CASRIDRLYGYTF
TRBV20-1	TRBD1	TRBJ2-1	NA	TGCAGTGCCCTGGACAGGGTTAGCGACAATGAGCAGTTCTTC	CSALDRVSDNEQFF
TRBV7-2	NA	TRBJ2-5	NA	TGTGCCAGCAGCGCCGGGACTGTGGGGACCCAGTACTTC	CASSAGTVGTQYF
TRBV7-9	NA	TRBJ1-4	NA	TGTGCCAGCAGCTTAGGGAATACGGCCTCAACTAATGAAAAACTTTTTTTT	CASSLGNTASTNEKLFF
TRBV20-1	NA	TRBJ2-3	NA	TGCAGTGCTAGCCGCTTGGGCTACTCTAGCACAGATACGCAGTATTTT	CSASRLGYSSTDTQYF
TRBV6-6	NA	TRBJ1-2	many	TGTGCCAGCAGTCGCAGGGCAGCCGACTATGGCTACACCTTC	CASSRRAADYGYTF